This T cell receptor beta chain came from a study of monozygotic twins with inflammatory bowel disease. CDR1 is SGHRS and CDR2 is YFSETQ in the germline V gene. CDR3 size: 15 residues. TCRdb re-called the 5' RACE reads and gives one entry per CDR3 protein, without DNA. The sample data list about 380,000 distinct CDR3 sequences. This receptor was identified in a human donor with ulcerative colitis or Crohn's disease, or a healthy co-twin of an affected twin (not recorded which). This chain uses TRBV5-1 with TRBJ2-5; lacking DNA, the TRBD1 call made by TCRdb goes unchecked. Sequenced: blood. The CDR3 loop reads CASSFADRGQETQYF.